This entry concerns a single T cell receptor beta chain. Its cognate antigen is unknown. V was pared by 2 bases and J by 0 bases, with 10 bases between. This CDR3 spans 15 amino acids. CDR1 and CDR2 (germline): DFQATT, SNEGSKA (reference sequence). These data originate in a study of regulatory T cells in long-lasting Graves disease. Assembly of TCR beta libraries relied on iRepertoire HTBI primers together with Arm-PCR of CDR3 regions. TCRdb analysed the multiplex PCR reads with MiXCR anew, one entry per CDR3 protein. The sample consists of a few hundred thousand distinct CDR3 sequences, under 20% of them appearing once. Findings and limits, study-wide: Small numbers of samples may have cut accuracy.

Stated time point: newly diagnosed GD, antithyroid drugs for less than 3 months. Extracted PBMC RNA gave rise to the TCR library. This same sample was also taken into another study, of T cells in Graves' hyperthyroidism and ophthalmopathy.

The source was peripheral blood mononuclear cells (PBMCs), collected at new diagnosis, from a patient treated with antithyroid drugs. This rearrangement joins TRBV20-1 to TRBJ2-2, with D possibly being TRBD1 (5 bases). The source of this sequence is a woman between 18 and 30 years old with Graves disease. The CDR3 bases are TGCAGTGCTAGATCAGGGATACCGAACACCGGGGAGCTGTTTTTT. This translates into CSARSGIPNTGELFF.